This TCR beta chain was found in a study of T cell responses to AZD1222 COVID-19 vaccine. General study points: The sample set comprised mostly white British donors with more females, and clonal diversity was possibly underestimated.

Libraries were prepared by immunoSEQ multiplex PCR; TCRdb keeps only in-frame clonotypes and omits some of them. The sample shows more than 100,000 clones, approximately 88% of them seen only once. On this clone: Its antigen is as yet unknown.

Deletions cut 1 base from V and 4 bases from J, with 7 bases between. Per the germline V gene, CDR1 is SGHDN and CDR2 is FVKESK. The CDR3 length is 13 residues. The source was peripheral blood, collected on day 0 of AZD1222 vaccination. The clonotype was recovered from an adult in good health. J is TRBJ1-2 and V is TRBV14; no reliable D call. The CDR3 here is CASSQASRYGYTF. As DNA, the CDR3 is TGTGCCAGCAGCCAAGCAAGCCGCTATGGCTACACCTTC.